These T cell receptor beta chains were read from a single sample in a study of blood T cell repertoires in COVID-19. Data came from immunoSEQ multiplex PCR; TCRdb stores just in-frame clones and leaves some out. This table has 95,000 to 100,000 clones, around 87% appearing once. Sequenced input: peripheral blood. These receptors all stem from a woman aged 25 to 39 with acute or convalescent COVID-19. The CDR3 runs from the conserved cysteine through the conserved F or W. The D gene is left open where the match is weak. The size field is filled for only some rows; it gives once, few, many or a size class.

D gene: TRBD2
V gene: TRBV9
clone size: -
J gene: TRBJ2-2
CDR3 DNA: TGTGCCAGCAGCGTACGACTAGCGGGGCCGAACACCGGGGAGCTGTTTTTT
CDR3 protein: CASSVRLAGPNTGELFF

D gene: TRBD2
V gene: TRBV10-3
clone size: few
J gene: TRBJ2-7
CDR3 DNA: TGTGCCATCAGCCTTAGCGGGGGGGCGTCCTACGAGCAGTACTTC
CDR3 protein: CAISLSGGASYEQYF

D gene: -
V gene: TRBV2
clone size: -
J gene: TRBJ1-1
CDR3 DNA: TGTGCCAGCAGCCTCGACAGGAGGAACACTGAAGCTTTCTTT
CDR3 protein: CASSLDRRNTEAFF

D gene: TRBD1
V gene: TRBV12-5
clone size: -
J gene: TRBJ1-1
CDR3 DNA: TGTGCTAGTGGTCCATGGACAGGCCAGAGGAACACTGAAGCTTTCTTT
CDR3 protein: CASGPWTGQRNTEAFF

D gene: TRBD2
V gene: TRBV28
clone size: -
J gene: TRBJ2-1
CDR3 DNA: TGTGCCAGCAGCAAACTCCATCGGACTAGCGGGGTGAATGAGCAGTTCTTC
CDR3 protein: CASSKLHRTSGVNEQFF

D gene: -
V gene: TRBV19
clone size: -
J gene: TRBJ2-2
CDR3 DNA: TGTGCCAGTAGTATATTAGGGGCCGCGAACACCGGGGAGCTGTTTTTT
CDR3 protein: CASSILGAANTGELFF

D gene: -
V gene: TRBV7-9
clone size: few
J gene: TRBJ1-2
CDR3 DNA: TGTGCCAGCAGCTTCGAACGGGACTTCCCTGGGGTTGGCTACACCTTC
CDR3 protein: CASSFERDFPGVGYTF

D gene: -
V gene: TRBV28
clone size: -
J gene: TRBJ1-1
CDR3 DNA: TGTGCCAGCACCTGGGGGGTTAATATGAACACTGAAGCTTTCTTT
CDR3 protein: CASTWGVNMNTEAFF

D gene: -
V gene: TRBV7-3
clone size: -
J gene: TRBJ1-1
CDR3 DNA: TGTGCCAGCAGCTTAAGCCTTGCCAGCACTGAAGCTTTCTTT
CDR3 protein: CASSLSLASTEAFF

D gene: TRBD1
V gene: TRBV7-3
clone size: once
J gene: TRBJ2-5
CDR3 DNA: TGTGCCAGCAGCACCACAGGGGGCTCAGAGACCCAGTACTTC
CDR3 protein: CASSTTGGSETQYF

D gene: -
V gene: TRBV7-9
clone size: -
J gene: TRBJ1-1
CDR3 DNA: TGTGCCCTTATGGCGGGGGGAAACACTGAAGCTTTCTTT
CDR3 protein: CALMAGGNTEAFF

D gene: -
V gene: TRBV6-5
clone size: -
J gene: TRBJ1-6
CDR3 DNA: TGTGCCAGCAGTTACGACAGTTCCTCACCCCTCCACTTT
CDR3 protein: CASSYDSSSPLHF

D gene: -
V gene: TRBV20-1
clone size: -
J gene: TRBJ1-1
CDR3 DNA: TGCAGTGCTAGCCAGAACACTGAAGCTTTCTTT
CDR3 protein: CSASQNTEAFF

D gene: TRBD2
V gene: TRBV5-6
clone size: -
J gene: TRBJ2-7
CDR3 DNA: TGTGCCAGCAGCTTCTTGCTAGCGGGGCTTTACGAGCAGTACTTC
CDR3 protein: CASSFLLAGLYEQYF

D gene: TRBD1
V gene: TRBV2
clone size: -
J gene: TRBJ1-2
CDR3 DNA: TGTGCCAGCAGTGAAGCCACCGGGACAGTGTATGGCTACACCTTC
CDR3 protein: CASSEATGTVYGYTF

D gene: TRBD1
V gene: TRBV7-8
clone size: -
J gene: TRBJ2-7
CDR3 DNA: TGTGCCAGCAGCTTAAGAGGGGGCCTCTACGAGCAGTACTTC
CDR3 protein: CASSLRGGLYEQYF

D gene: -
V gene: TRBV4-1
clone size: few
J gene: TRBJ1-3
CDR3 DNA: TGCGCCAGCAGCCAAGACCAGGGTGGAAACACCATATATTTT
CDR3 protein: CASSQDQGGNTIYF

D gene: -
V gene: TRBV27
clone size: -
J gene: TRBJ2-1
CDR3 DNA: TGTGCCAGCAATACCTTTAGGACACCCTGGGGTGAGCAGTTCTTC
CDR3 protein: CASNTFRTPWGEQFF

D gene: -
V gene: TRBV28
clone size: -
J gene: TRBJ1-2
CDR3 DNA: TGTGCCAGCAGTTTCCCCTTCGGGGGGCTGAATGGCTACACCTTC
CDR3 protein: CASSFPFGGLNGYTF

D gene: -
V gene: TRBV7-9
clone size: -
J gene: TRBJ2-1
CDR3 DNA: TGTGCCAGCAGTTCCAACAATGAGCAGTTCTTC
CDR3 protein: CASSSNNEQFF

D gene: TRBD2
V gene: TRBV11-2
clone size: once
J gene: TRBJ2-7
CDR3 DNA: TGTGCCAGCAGCTGGTCGAGCGGGGGGTCATCTCTCGAGCAGTACTTC
CDR3 protein: CASSWSSGGSSLEQYF

D gene: -
V gene: TRBV11-1
clone size: -
J gene: TRBJ1-6
CDR3 DNA: TGTGCCAGCAGCAGAGAGGGCAGGCTAAATTCACCCCTCCACTTT
CDR3 protein: CASSREGRLNSPLHF